Following are 20 T cell receptor beta chains from one sample sequenced in a study of Graves' ophthalmopathy and Graves' hyperthyroidism. Investigators amplified TCR beta CDR3 regions from RNA transcripts. RT-PCR with HTBI primers came first, then second-round multiplex PCR. TCRdb reprocessed the multiplex PCR reads via MiXCR and lists one record per CDR3 protein. Among 900,000 to 1,200,000 distinct CDR3 sequences listed, about two fifths were seen once. Sequenced: peripheral blood or thyroid tissue (not recorded which). The receptors shown here come from an adult man with Graves' hyperthyroidism.

In its sample, this clonotype was seen many times. The genes are TRBV10-3 and TRBJ1-5, with 8 bases that match TRBD1. This CDR3 comprises 15 residues. V gave up 0 bases and J gave up 6 bases; unmatched junction bases: 4. Germline CDR1 ENHRY, CDR2 SYGVKD. The CDR3 here is CAISESTGGRQPQHF. In DNA form, the CDR3 reads TGTGCCATCAGTGAGTCTACAGGGGGGCGTCAGCCCCAGCATTTT.

In this sample, this clonotype turned up many times. This may arise from a read error, as a much more abundant clone is one base away. V and J are TRBV28 and TRBJ1-6, with D hard to call. Germline CDR1 and CDR2: MDHEN and SYDVKM. The CDR3 sequence is 11 residues long. Trimming removed 5 bases at V and 5 bases at J, with 1 base between. The CDR3 nucleotides are TGTGCCAGCAGTGATAATTCACCCCTCCACTTT. Residues: CASSDNSPLHF.

This clonotype has only a few counts. The chain combines TRBV5-8 with TRBJ1-6; 8 positions agree with TRBD1. Per the germline V gene, CDR1 is SGHTS and CDR2 is YDEGEE. V shed 3 bases and J 7 bases; nucleotides not matched to a gene: 6. This CDR3 is built from 15 residues. The CDR3 DNA is TGTGCCAGCAGCTACAGACAGGGGAGGAATTCACCCCTCCACTTT. As protein: CASSYRQGRNSPLHF.

This clonotype was seen many times. This chain links TRBV12-3 or TRBV12-4 with TRBJ1-2, with 9 bases that match TRBD1. The V segment lost 5 bases and the J segment 6 bases; nucleotides outside the gene matches: 10. This CDR3 is 15 amino acids long. DNA for the CDR3: TGTGCCAGCAGTCCCCCCGGGGGACAGGGCCATGGCTACACCTTC. Translation gives CASSPPGGQGHGYTF.

This chain joins TRBV29-1 and TRBJ2-7; 10 nucleotides align to TRBD1. V was clipped by 7 bases and J by 6 bases; unmatched bases: 3. This CDR3 is 11 amino acids long. Germline assignment: CDR1 SQVTM and CDR2 ANQGSEA. Here the CDR3 DNA reads TGCAGCGCAGGACAGGGGGTCGAGCAGTACTTC. Its protein product is CSAGQGVEQYF.

V and J are TRBV28 and TRBJ2-7; 10 nucleotides align to TRBD2. The CDR3 is made up of 15 amino acids. V dropped 3 bases and J dropped 3; count of bases not matched to a gene: 5. Germline CDR1 MDHEN, CDR2 SYDVKM. The CDR3 loop is CASSFPSGSYYEQYF. The CDR3 coding sequence is TGTGCCAGCAGTTTCCCTAGCGGGAGTTACTACGAGCAGTACTTC.

This clonotype appeared many times. The CDR3 spells CASTRGDSFTEAFF. DNA for the CDR3: TGTGCCAGCACCCGGGGGGACAGCTTCACTGAAGCTTTCTTT. The chain combines TRBV13 with TRBJ1-1; 7 bases agree with TRBD1. Germline CDR1 is PRHDT and CDR2 is FYEKMQ (reference sequence). J gave up 4 bases and V 7 bases, and 9 bases lay outside the gene matches. This CDR3 contains 14 residues.

About this clonotype itself: Just one base apart from a much larger clone, this may be a read error. The chain joins TRBV12-3 or TRBV12-4 to TRBJ2-5; D is unresolved. This CDR3 comprises 11 residues. The CDR3 DNA is TGTGCCAGCAGTTTCGACCGAACCCAGTGCTTC. This sequence encodes CASSFDRTQCF.

The J gene is TRBJ2-7, the V gene TRBV20-1; D possibly corresponds to TRBD1 (6 bases). This CDR3 is 17 amino acids long. Between the trimmed V and J ends, which lost 3 bases and 2 bases, there was a span of 23 bases. Germline CDR1 is DFQATT and CDR2 is SNEGSKA (reference sequence). The CDR3 nucleotides read TGCAGTGCTAGCCGAGGATTCCAAGAGACAGGCACCTACGAGCAGTACTTC. Translation gives CSASRGFQETGTYEQYF.

This clonotype was detected once. The chain carries TRBV29-1 and TRBJ1-1, with TRBD1 matching 10 bases. In germline, CDR1 is SQVTM, CDR2 ANQGSEA. The CDR3 totals 14 residues. The V segment lost 7 bases and the J segment 4 bases; nucleotides outside the gene matches: 9. The CDR3 sequence is CSGGEGTGATEAFF. The CDR3 region has the DNA TGCAGCGGCGGAGAAGGGACAGGGGCCACTGAAGCTTTCTTT.

V and J are TRBV24-1 and TRBJ2-3, with D perhaps given as TRBD1 or TRBD2 (6 bases each). Per germline, CDR1 KGHDR and CDR2 SFDVKD. This CDR3 spans 17 amino acids. Trimming removed 4 bases from V and 4 bases from J, with 20 bases in between. The CDR3 DNA reads TGTGCCACCAGTGACAAGAGGGAAGGGGGGTTGCCAGATACGCAGTATTTT. Amino acid sequence: CATSDKREGGLPDTQYF.

This clonotype was recorded many times. This chain links TRBV5-5 with TRBJ2-7; 8 bases agree with TRBD2. The V gene end was trimmed by 4 bases and the J gene end by 4 bases; junction bases not matched to a gene: 10. The CDR3 extends over 15 amino acids. The germline V gene has CDR1 SGHKS and CDR2 YYEKEE (reference sequence). CDR3 nucleotide sequence: TGTGCCAGCAGCCTACTAAGCGGGAGTCCGTACGAGCAGTACTTC. This encodes CASSLLSGSPYEQYF.

Turning to this clonotype: This could be a read error, since a much larger clone is one nucleotide away. Since the CDR3 does not end with the conserved phenylalanine or tryptophan, this likely comes from a read error. J is TRBJ2-7 and V is TRBV7-6; the D is unclear. Per the germline V gene, CDR1 is SGHVS and CDR2 is FNYEAQ. Trimming shortened V by 0 bases and J by 6 bases, and 12 bases separated the two germline ends. This CDR3 is 14 amino acids long. This CDR3 is CASSLASASGEQYL. The CDR3 DNA follows: TGTGCCAGCAGCTTAGCGTCAGCGAGTGGCGAGCAGTACCTC.

This clonotype was observed many times. The chain has TRBV7-2 and TRBJ2-5; TRBD2 matches at 12 bases. V trimming: 1 base; J trimming: 4 bases; junction bases outside the gene matches: 7. The CDR3 covers 17 residues. Germline CDR1 is SGHTA and CDR2 is FQGNSA. CDR3 nucleotides: TGTGCCAGCAGCTTAGGACTAGCGGGAGAGAGTGGAGAGACCCAGTACTTC. Protein: CASSLGLAGESGETQYF.

Worth noting for this clonotype: A read error may produce the germline difference seen at one junction end. This rearrangement joins TRBV7-2 to TRBJ1-2; TRBD1 matches at 8 bases. Germline V CDR1 and CDR2: SGHTA, FQGNSA. The CDR3 extends over 14 amino acids. CDR3 residues: CASSHITGGLDPLF. The CDR3 DNA sequence: TGCGCCAGCAGCCACATCACAGGGGGATTAGACCCCCTTTTC.

This clonotype was observed a handful of times. The CDR3 nucleotides are TGTGCCAGCAGTTACTTAGCGGCCACCGGGGAGCTGTTTTTT. This codes for CASSYLAATGELFF. The chain combines TRBV6-6 with TRBJ2-2; a weak D match, TRBD2 (6 bases). The V and J ends lost 1 base and 4 bases respectively, with 7 bases between them. CDR3 length equals 14 residues. Looked up from germline, CDR1 is MNHNY and CDR2 is SVGAGI (reference sequence).

This clonotype was detected many times. This rearrangement joins TRBV14 to TRBJ1-1, with a possible D match to TRBD1 (5 bases). The CDR3 has 15 residues. The V and J ends lost 0 bases and 0 bases respectively, with 8 bases between them. Germline V lookup: CDR1 SGHDN, CDR2 FVKESK. The CDR3 protein is CASSQDQGLNTEAFF. The CDR3 DNA reads TGTGCCAGCAGCCAAGATCAGGGCCTGAACACTGAAGCTTTCTTT.

Points on this clonotype: This may stem from a read error, because a much larger clone lies one nucleotide away. The V and J genes are TRBV9 and TRBJ2-2; 8 bases are shared with TRBD1. The CDR3 contains 15 residues. CDR1 is SGDLS, CDR2 YYNGEE, per germline. Unmatched junction bases numbered 6, after V lost 7 bases and J lost 1 base. The CDR3 reads CASGRGTGNTGELFF. The CDR3 DNA follows: TGTGCCAGCGGTCGAGGGACAGGGAACACCGGGGAGCTGTTTTTT.

The J gene is TRBJ2-7, the V gene TRBV15, with 8 positions matching TRBD1. The CDR3 is made up of 15 amino acids. Trimming removed 0 bases from V and 4 bases from J; junction bases left unmatched: 5. CDR1 and CDR2 (germline): LNHNV, YYDKDF (reference sequence). The CDR3 nucleotides read TGTGCCACCAGCAGAGATTTGGACAGGGCGTACGAGCAGTACTTC. This translates into CATSRDLDRAYEQYF.

This clonotype was seen repeatedly, ten times or more. This chain uses TRBV24-1 with TRBJ2-2, with D maybe TRBD1 (5 bases). Trimming pared 0 bases from V and 5 bases from J, leaving 9 bases between. CDR1 and CDR2 (germline): KGHDR, SFDVKD. CDR3 length: 15 residues. In nucleotides, the CDR3 is TGTGCCACCAGTGATTTGACCAGGGAAACCGGGGAGCTGTTTTTT. This sequence encodes CATSDLTRETGELFF.